Here is one T cell receptor (beta chain) with its context. Sequenced by immunoSEQ multiplex PCR; TCRdb stores in-frame clones only, minus some. The sample records 200,000 to 250,000 clones, around nine tenths being singletons. CDR1 and CDR2 (germline): SGHVS, FQNEAQ. Trimming removed 1 base from V and 3 bases from J; junction bases left unmatched: 2. CDR3 length: 14 residues. The sample is drawn from a study of blood T cell repertoires in COVID-19. Study information: Samples came from the United States, Italy and Spain, spanning acute and convalescent COVID-19.

The sequenced sample consisted of PBMCs or T cells enriched from blood (not recorded which). This rearrangement joins TRBV7-8 to TRBJ1-1; 7 bases match TRBD1. This receptor was obtained from a woman aged 18-29 years who had recovered from COVID-19. CDR3 protein: CASSLGRGHTEAFF. The CDR3 DNA reads TGTGCCAGCAGCTTAGGGAGGGGGCACACTGAAGCTTTCTTT. Variable domain in full (rest from reference TRBV7-8 and TRBJ1-1): GAGVSQSPRYKVAKRGQDVALRCDPISGHVSLFWYQQALGQGPEFLTYFQNEAQLDKSGLPSDRFFAERPEGSVSTLKIQRTQQEDSAVYLCASSLGRGHTEAFFGQGTRLTVV.